Following are 29 T cell receptor beta chains from one sample sequenced in a study of OX40 agonist ivuxolimab in advanced cancers. Only in-frame clones appear in the TCRdb table, and some are missing; sequencing was by immunoSEQ multiplex PCR. The sample yields 45,000 or so clones, 75% to 90% seen once. Sequencing used CD4+ or CD8+ T cells sorted from blood, obtained in a trial of the OX40 agonist ivuxolimab. Receptor source: an adult with an advanced solid tumor such as melanoma, head and neck, liver or kidney cancer.

This chain connects TRBV11-2 to TRBJ1-2, with 8 bases lining up with TRBD1. This CDR3 has 14 residues. Losses at the gene ends were 6 bases for V and 4 bases for J; bases not matched to a gene: 7. Germline assignment: CDR1 SGHAT and CDR2 FQNNGV. CDR3 amino acids: CASRLRTGFYGYTF. The DNA of the CDR3 is TGTGCCAGCAGGCTCCGGACAGGGTTCTATGGCTACACCTTC.

The chain combines TRBV7-6 with TRBJ1-3; TRBD1 matches 8 bases. With 4 bases clipped from V and 8 bases from J, the junction kept 10 bases outside the gene matches. CDR1 and CDR2 (germline): SGHVS, FNYEAQ. The CDR3 has 15 residues. The CDR3 sequence: CASSSGQDPRDTIYF. CDR3 DNA sequence: TGTGCCAGCAGCTCGGGACAGGACCCAAGGGACACCATATATTTT. Full variable domain (remainder filled in from reference TRBV7-6 and TRBJ1-3): GAGVSQSPRYKVTKRGQDVALRCDPISGHVSLYWYRQALGQGPEFLTYFNYEAQQDKSGLPNDRFSAERPEGSISTLTIQRTEQRDSAMYRCASSSGQDPRDTIYFGEGSWLTVV.

The rearrangement joins TRBV6-1 to TRBJ2-7, with TRBD1 matching 7 bases. CDR1 and CDR2 from the germline V gene are MNHNS and SASEGT. Trimming took 1 base from V and 4 from J; bases not matched to a gene: 7. There are 15 residues in the CDR3. The CDR3 DNA is TGTGCCAGCAGTGAAGGACCGGGACAGAGTTACGAGCAGTACTTC. Residues: CASSEGPGQSYEQYF.

This clone was seen once. The rearrangement uses TRBV15 and TRBJ1-5; 8 bases line up with TRBD1. The CDR3 extends over 15 amino acids. V shed 0 bases, J shed 7 bases, and the junction held 5 bases outside the gene matches. CDR1 and CDR2 (germline): LNHNV, YYDKDF (reference sequence). The CDR3 sequence is CATSREGQGVQPQHF. The CDR3 DNA sequence: TGTGCCACCAGCAGAGAAGGACAGGGAGTGCAGCCCCAGCATTTT.

This chain connects TRBV7-2 to TRBJ2-5; D not certain. V was trimmed by 3 bases and J by 4 bases, leaving 15 bases between them. From germline, CDR1 is SGHTA and CDR2 FQGNSA. The CDR3 totals 15 residues. CDR3 sequence: CASSFGGVAGETQYF. DNA of the CDR3: TGTGCCAGCAGCTTCGGTGGGGTCGCCGGAGAGACCCAGTACTTC.

In this sample, this clone turned up a few times. This rearrangement joins TRBV19 to TRBJ1-3, with D unresolved. The germline gives CDR1 LNHDA, CDR2 SQIVND (reference sequence). This CDR3 has 16 residues. The V and J ends lost 4 bases and 0 bases respectively, with 13 bases between them. The CDR3 is CASSSYGWYSGNTIYF. The CDR3 region has the DNA TGTGCCAGTAGTAGCTATGGATGGTACTCTGGAAACACCATATATTTT.

By sample fraction, this clone is medium-sized. The chain is built from TRBV4-1 and TRBJ1-6, with D maybe TRBD1 (5 bases). CDR3 length: 14 amino acids. The V end lost 6 bases, the J end lost 7 bases, and 13 bases lay between the germline ends. Germline assignment: CDR1 MGHRA and CDR2 YSYEKL. The CDR3 DNA reads as TGCGCCAGCAGTGCAGGGATTCGGAATTCACCCCTCCACTTT. It specifies CASSAGIRNSPLHF.

The V and J genes are TRBV19 and TRBJ2-5; the match to TRBD2 covers 10 bases. The CDR3 totals 16 residues. Germline lookup yields CDR1 LNHDA and CDR2 SQIVND (reference sequence). V gave up 6 bases and J gave up 1 base; unmatched junction bases: 8. The CDR3 nucleotides are TGTGCCAGTAGCAAAGGACTAGCGGTTACCCAAGAGACCCAGTACTTC. Translated: CASSKGLAVTQETQYF.

J is TRBJ2-7 and V is TRBV23-1, with D tentatively TRBD2 (5 bases). TRBV23-1 is treated as an ORF (open reading frame) with a function not yet certain. CDR3 size: 14 residues. V lost 0 bases, J lost 2 bases, and 8 bases lay in between. CDR3 in DNA: TGCGCCAGCAGTCAATCGTCCGGGACCTACGAGCAGTACTTC. Residues: CASSQSSGTYEQYF.

The chain carries TRBV6-6 and TRBJ2-5, with D perhaps matching TRBD1 (5 bases). The CDR3 consists of 13 residues. Germline V CDR1 and CDR2: MNHNY, SVGAGI (reference sequence). V lost 7 bases and J lost 4, with 13 bases in between. CDR3 DNA: TGTGCCAGCAACTACAGGCCCAGAGAGACCCAGTACTTC. Residues: CASNYRPRETQYF.

In this sample, this clone turned up a few times. This chain connects TRBV7-2 to TRBJ1-5; 8 nucleotides agree with TRBD1. The CDR3 loop spans 14 amino acids. Germline V CDR1 and CDR2: SGHTA, FQGNSA. Trimming removed 5 bases from V and 9 bases from J; junction bases left unmatched: 9. CDR3 region: CASSHGQGQWPQHF. CDR3 DNA: TGTGCCAGCAGCCACGGACAGGGACAATGGCCCCAGCATTTT.

The chain uses TRBV7-2 and TRBJ2-7, with D maybe TRBD1 (5 bases). V shed 5 bases and J shed 0 bases, with 11 bases lying between them. Germline CDR1 and CDR2: SGHTA and FQGNSA. The CDR3 sequence is 14 residues long. This CDR3 is CASSPGHSSYEQYF. DNA for the CDR3: TGTGCCAGCAGCCCCGGACACAGCTCCTACGAGCAGTACTTC.

The CDR3, as DNA: TGTGCTTCAACCGGACACACGAACACTGAAGCTTTCTTT. Residues: CASTGHTNTEAFF. The chain uses TRBV30 and TRBJ1-1, with D possibly TRBD1 on 5 matching bases. The CDR3 totals 13 residues. Looked up from germline, CDR1 is GTSNPN and CDR2 is SVGIG (reference sequence).

This clone has just one count. V usage is TRBV9 and J usage is TRBJ2-5; D gene uncertain. V was clipped by 5 bases and J by 2 bases, with 7 bases between them. The CDR3 spans 12 residues. The germline V gene encodes CDR1 SGDLS and CDR2 YYNGEE. The CDR3 nucleotides are TGTGCCAGCAGTCCAGGACAAGAGACCCAGTACTTC. Translating gives CASSPGQETQYF.

This clone was counted only a few times. The rearrangement links TRBV2 to TRBJ1-4, with 8 bases fitting TRBD1. V gave up 5 bases and J gave up 6 bases; unmatched junction bases: 5. CDR1 is SNHLY and CDR2 is FYNNEI in the germline V gene. The CDR3 has 14 residues. CDR3 amino acids: CASSNDRGDEKLFF. The CDR3 DNA is TGTGCCAGCAGTAACGACAGGGGTGATGAAAAACTGTTTTTT.

This chain connects TRBV14 to TRBJ1-1, with unresolved D. Germline loops: CDR1 SGHDN, CDR2 FVKESK. The V end was cut by 4 bases, the J end by 8 bases, with 11 bases between. The CDR3 is 12 residues long. CDR3: CASSPGIREAFF. The CDR3 nucleotides are TGTGCCAGCAGCCCGGGGATCAGAGAAGCTTTCTTT.

The V and J genes are TRBV7-2 and TRBJ2-2; 8 bases agree with TRBD2. The V and J ends lost 4 bases and 4 bases, in that order; junction bases with no gene match: 5. The CDR3 sequence is 15 residues long. Germline V CDR1 and CDR2: SGHTA, FQGNSA. CDR3 residues: CASSSSGTSTGELFF. As DNA, the CDR3 is TGTGCCAGCAGCTCCTCCGGGACTAGCACCGGGGAGCTGTTTTTT. The full variable domain, rest sourced from reference TRBV7-2 and TRBJ2-2, is GAGVSQSPSNKVTEKGKDVELRCDPISGHTALYWYRQSLGQGLEFLIYFQGNSAPDKSGLPSDRFSAERTGGSVSTLTIQRTQQEDSAVYLCASSSSGTSTGELFFGEGSRLTVL.

The chain links TRBV30 to TRBJ1-2; D may be TRBD1 (6 bases). CDR1 and CDR2 (germline): GTSNPN, SVGIG (reference sequence). V lost 2 bases and J 5 bases, leaving 12 bases between the germline ends. The CDR3 spans 13 residues. This CDR3 reads CAWSPGHKYGYTF. The CDR3 coding sequence is TGTGCCTGGAGTCCGGGACACAAATATGGCTACACCTTC.

This clone is judged medium-sized. This sequence joins TRBV7-2 and TRBJ1-3; TRBD1 matches at 7 bases. Germline V CDR1 and CDR2: SGHTA, FQGNSA. After removal of 7 bases from V and 4 bases from J, the junction contained 7 bases not matched to a gene. This CDR3 has 14 amino acids. The CDR3: CASTSPDRGNTIYF. The CDR3 DNA reads TGTGCCAGCACCTCCCCGGACAGGGGAAACACCATATATTTT.

The rearrangement links TRBV2 to TRBJ2-5; 8 nucleotides line up with TRBD2. Losses at the gene ends were 6 bases for V and 2 bases for J; bases not matched to a gene: 5. CDR1 SNHLY and CDR2 FYNNEI come from the germline V gene. The CDR3 contains 14 residues. The CDR3 reads CASSYTSGQETQYF. CDR3 coding DNA: TGTGCCAGCAGCTACACTAGCGGACAAGAGACCCAGTACTTC.

The J gene is TRBJ1-4, the V gene TRBV9, with D tentatively TRBD1 (5 bases). The CDR3 covers 16 residues. Germline lookup yields CDR1 SGDLS and CDR2 YYNGEE. Trimming stripped 0 bases from V and 6 bases from J, with 15 bases between. CDR3 sequence (DNA): TGTGCCAGCAGCGTAGAAAGTCGAGGGGCGGATGAAAAACTGTTTTTT. Translating it yields CASSVESRGADEKLFF.

J is TRBJ2-5 and V is TRBV5-1, with D possibly being TRBD1 (6 bases). This CDR3 has 14 amino acids. Per germline, CDR1 SGHRS and CDR2 YFSETQ. Trimming removed 0 bases at V and 3 bases at J, with 9 bases between. CDR3 loop: CASSLAGQKETQYF. For the CDR3, the DNA is TGCGCCAGCAGCTTGGCAGGACAGAAAGAGACCCAGTACTTC. Filled out from reference TRBV5-1 and TRBJ2-5, the complete variable domain reads KAGVTQTPRYLIKTRGQQVTLSCSPISGHRSVSWYQQTPGQGLQFLFEYFSETQRNKGNFPGRFSGRQFSNSRSEMNVSTLELGDSALYLCASSLAGQKETQYFGPGTRLLVL.

The chain links TRBV9 to TRBJ1-2; 11 bases match TRBD1. This CDR3 is 13 amino acids long. From germline, CDR1 is SGDLS and CDR2 YYNGEE. The junction had 3 bases not matched to a gene; V was cut back by 3 bases and J by 8 bases. CDR3 coding DNA: TGTGCCAGCAGCGCTGGGACAGGGGGAGGCTACACCTTC. It translates to CASSAGTGGGYTF.

This rearrangement joins TRBV6-5 to TRBJ1-3; 7 bases are a match to TRBD1. This CDR3 has 14 amino acids. Germline CDR1 and CDR2: MNHEY and SVGAGI. V was pared by 6 bases and J by 4 bases, with 6 bases of the junction left unmatched. This CDR3 is CASSLRGGGNTIYF. CDR3 nucleotide sequence: TGTGCCAGCAGCCTCAGGGGGGGCGGAAACACCATATATTTT.

The chain has TRBV27 and TRBJ1-6; D remains unclear. V shed 8 bases and J shed 10 bases, with 18 bases lying between them. The CDR3 length is 14 residues. Germline-derived CDR1 and CDR2 are MNHEY and SMNVEV (reference sequence). CDR3 in amino acids: CASSLWLRRSPLHF. CDR3 DNA: TGTGCCAGCTCCCTGTGGCTCCGAAGATCACCCCTCCACTTT.

The rearrangement uses TRBV7-2 and TRBJ2-7; D unclear. Germline CDR1 SGHTA, CDR2 FQGNSA. The CDR3 runs to 12 residues. The germline V and J ends were trimmed by 4 bases and 2 bases, with 6 bases remaining between them. DNA for the CDR3: TGTGCCAGCAGCTCCAATACCTACGAGCAGTACTTC. Protein sequence: CASSSNTYEQYF. The full variable domain, its missing parts supplied by reference TRBV7-2 and TRBJ2-7, is GAGVSQSPSNKVTEKGKDVELRCDPISGHTALYWYRQSLGQGLEFLIYFQGNSAPDKSGLPSDRFSAERTGGSVSTLTIQRTQQEDSAVYLCASSSNTYEQYFGPGTRLTVT.

This chain uses TRBV6-1 with TRBJ2-1; perhaps TRBD1 as D (6 bases). With 5 bases removed from V and 6 bases from J, the gap between germline ends came to 8 bases. The germline CDR1 and CDR2 sequences are MNHNS and SASEGT. The CDR3 is 12 amino acids. CDR3 coding DNA: TGTGCCAGCAGTCCAGGGGCCAATGAGCAGTTCTTC. This encodes CASSPGANEQFF.

This chain connects TRBV19 to TRBJ2-7; 8 nucleotides match TRBD1. CDR3 size: 13 residues. The V gene end was trimmed by 5 bases and the J gene end by 3 bases; junction bases not matched to a gene: 3. Germline V CDR1 and CDR2: LNHDA, SQIVND (reference sequence). The CDR3 DNA follows: TGTGCCAGTAGTGAAGGGACAGGCTACGAGCAGTACTTC. Translated, it gives CASSEGTGYEQYF.

The chain carries TRBV9 and TRBJ2-7; D gene unclear. This CDR3 has 15 amino acids. V dropped 0 bases and J dropped 4 bases, with 14 bases sitting between them. In germline, CDR1 is SGDLS, CDR2 YYNGEE. This chain's CDR3 is CASSVGVTLAYEQYF. The DNA for the CDR3 is TGTGCCAGCAGCGTAGGGGTTACCCTGGCGTACGAGCAGTACTTC.